These T cell receptor beta chains were read from a single sample in a study of blood T cell repertoires in COVID-19. TCRdb's copy holds only in-frame clones and misses some; the assay was immunoSEQ multiplex PCR. The table lists about 240,000 clones, about four fifths of them singletons. Material for sequencing was PBMCs or T cells enriched from blood (not recorded which). Receptor source: a woman between 35 and 50 years old who had been exposed to COVID-19. The CDR3 runs from the conserved cysteine through the conserved F or W. Each record gives: clone size, V gene, D gene, J gene, CDR3 protein, CDR3 DNA. D genes are given only for firm matches. Not every row has a clone size; where given, it reads once, few, many or a size class.

-	TRBV5-4	-	TRBJ1-2	CASSLGAGQANYGYTF	TGTGCCAGCAGCTTGGGGGCAGGCCAAGCTAACTATGGCTACACCTTC
-	TRBV7-9	-	TRBJ2-1	CASSSSRTEDEQFF	TGTGCCAGCAGCTCCTCTCGGACTGAAGATGAGCAGTTCTTC
-	TRBV6-6	TRBD2	TRBJ2-3	CASSLGLAGDTDTQYF	TGTGCCAGCAGTCTGGGACTAGCGGGGGACACAGATACGCAGTATTTT
-	TRBV3-1/TRBV3-2	-	TRBJ2-2	CASSQLVSGELFF	TGTGCCAGCAGCCAACTCGTTTCGGGGGAGCTGTTTTTT
-	TRBV9	-	TRBJ2-3	CASSLTSSSTDTQYF	TGTGCCAGCAGTCTTACTAGCAGCTCCACAGATACGCAGTATTTT
-	TRBV2	-	TRBJ1-1	CASSESGGGTEAFF	TGTGCCAGCAGTGAATCTGGGGGAGGCACTGAAGCTTTCTTT
-	TRBV19	TRBD2	TRBJ2-2	CASSIDRSGGAGELFF	TGTGCCAGTAGTATAGATCGGAGCGGGGGGGCCGGGGAGCTGTTTTTT
once	TRBV5-1	TRBD1	TRBJ1-3	CASSSQGPGNTIYF	TGCGCCAGCAGCTCACAGGGGCCTGGAAACACCATATATTTT
-	TRBV4-1	TRBD2	TRBJ2-1	CASSQVVLAGAYNEQFF	TGCGCCAGCAGCCAAGTTGTACTAGCGGGGGCCTACAATGAGCAGTTCTTC
-	TRBV3-1/TRBV3-2	-	TRBJ2-6	CASSHTRQAPHGANVLTF	TGTGCCAGCAGCCACACCCGACAGGCACCCCACGGGGCCAACGTCCTGACTTTC
-	TRBV9	TRBD2	TRBJ2-3	CASSVALAGTDTQYF	TGTGCCAGCAGCGTAGCTCTAGCGGGCACAGATACGCAGTATTTT
-	TRBV7-8	-	TRBJ2-1	CASSLEIRVNEQFF	TGTGCCAGCAGCTTAGAAATTCGGGTTAATGAGCAGTTCTTC
-	TRBV9	TRBD1	TRBJ2-5	CASSVMAGGETQYF	TGTGCCAGCAGCGTGATGGCAGGGGGAGAGACCCAGTACTTC
-	TRBV28	TRBD2	TRBJ2-3	CASSPTLAGEFTDTQYF	TGTGCCAGCAGTCCCACCCTAGCGGGGGAGTTTACAGATACGCAGTATTTT
-	TRBV28	TRBD1	TRBJ1-4	CASSFPGQGSEKLFF	TGTGCCAGCAGTTTCCCGGGACAGGGAAGTGAAAAACTGTTTTTT
-	TRBV6-5	-	TRBJ1-1	CATGGPMNTEAFF	TGTGCCACCGGCGGTCCAATGAACACTGAAGCTTTCTTT
-	TRBV4-2	TRBD2	TRBJ2-2	CASSQAGTSGANTGELFF	TGTGCCAGCAGCCAAGCTGGGACTAGCGGGGCGAACACCGGGGAGCTGTTTTTT
-	TRBV19	TRBD1	TRBJ2-1	CASSLDRGPRNEQFF	TGTGCCAGTAGTCTAGACAGGGGCCCAAGGAATGAGCAGTTCTTC
-	TRBV9	TRBD1	TRBJ1-3	CASSVTPTGPDGNTIYF	TGTGCCAGCAGCGTAACCCCGACAGGGCCGGATGGAAACACCATATATTTT
-	TRBV10-3	TRBD2	TRBJ2-2	CAISETRLAGGTVTGELFF	TGTGCCATCAGTGAGACAAGACTAGCGGGGGGGACTGTGACCGGGGAGCTGTTTTTT
-	TRBV11-2	-	TRBJ1-3	CASSTTHTGSGNTIYF	TGTGCCAGCAGCACCACCCATACAGGGTCTGGAAACACCATATATTTT
-	TRBV19	-	TRBJ1-5	CASTDAGLDQPQHF	TGTGCCAGTACCGACGCGGGTTTGGATCAGCCCCAGCATTTT
-	TRBV4-1	-	TRBJ2-7	CASSQTGTSSYEQYF	TGCGCCAGCAGCCAAACCGGGACAAGCTCCTACGAGCAGTACTTC
-	TRBV5-4	TRBD1	TRBJ1-2	CASSFIDRGHYGYTF	TGTGCCAGCAGCTTTATCGACAGGGGACACTATGGCTACACCTTC
-	TRBV5-1	TRBD2	TRBJ2-3	CASSLGAGGPTDTQYF	TGCGCCAGCAGCTTAGGGGCGGGGGGGCCAACAGATACGCAGTATTTT
-	TRBV6-5	-	TRBJ1-5	CASSGGRDQPQHF	TGTGCCAGCAGCGGAGGGAGGGATCAGCCCCAGCATTTT
-	TRBV18	TRBD1	TRBJ1-2	CASSLGTGAEGYTF	TGTGCCAGCTCACTCGGGACAGGGGCAGAGGGCTACACCTTC
-	TRBV9	TRBD2	TRBJ2-5	CASSVAGGGASETQYF	TGTGCCAGCAGCGTAGCAGGCGGGGGGGCCTCGGAGACCCAGTACTTC
-	TRBV5-6	-	TRBJ2-5	CASIPRGGRYQETQYF	TGTGCCAGCATCCCGAGGGGGGGCCGTTACCAAGAGACCCAGTACTTC
once	TRBV27	-	TRBJ1-4	CAVGPEGEEKLFF	TGTGCCGTCGGTCCGGAGGGAGAGGAAAAACTGTTTTTT
-	TRBV24-1	-	TRBJ1-6	CATSDSGGYNSPLHF	TGTGCCACCAGTGATTCCGGGGGCTATAATTCACCCCTCCACTTT
-	TRBV7-8	TRBD2	TRBJ2-1	CASSSRSGVAYNEQFF	TGTGCCAGCAGCTCACGAAGCGGGGTTGCCTACAATGAGCAGTTCTTC
once	TRBV11-2	-	TRBJ1-5	CASSPDSRQPQHF	TGTGCCAGCAGCCCGGACAGCCGGCAGCCCCAGCATTTT
-	TRBV15	TRBD2	TRBJ2-2	CATSRVAGGDTGELFF	TGTGCCACCAGCAGAGTAGCGGGGGGGGACACCGGGGAGCTGTTTTTT
-	TRBV12-5	TRBD1	TRBJ1-4	CASGLWQGGEKLFF	TGTGCTAGTGGTTTATGGCAGGGGGGTGAAAAACTGTTTTTT
-	TRBV27	TRBD1	TRBJ1-1	CASSLGRTGTTAFF	TGTGCCAGCAGTTTGGGGAGGACAGGGACGACAGCTTTCTTT
-	TRBV7-6	TRBD1	TRBJ2-5	CASSSDRAGETQYF	TGTGCCAGCAGCTCGGACAGGGCCGGGGAGACCCAGTACTTC